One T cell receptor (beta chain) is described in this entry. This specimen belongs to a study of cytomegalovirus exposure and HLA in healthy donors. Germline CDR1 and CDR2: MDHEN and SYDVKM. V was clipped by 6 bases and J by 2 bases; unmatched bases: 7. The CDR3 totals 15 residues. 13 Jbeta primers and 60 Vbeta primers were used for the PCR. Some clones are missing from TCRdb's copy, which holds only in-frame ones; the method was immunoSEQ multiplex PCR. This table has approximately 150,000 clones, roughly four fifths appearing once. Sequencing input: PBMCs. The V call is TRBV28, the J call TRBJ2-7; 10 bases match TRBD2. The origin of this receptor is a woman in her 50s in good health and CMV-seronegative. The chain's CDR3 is CASRGAGGRTYEQYF. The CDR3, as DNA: TGTGCCAGCAGGGGAGCGGGGGGGCGGACCTACGAGCAGTACTTC.